Below, one T cell receptor (beta chain) is given with its context. Antigen: not known. These data come from a study of T cell repertoires in ileal Crohn's disease. Study overall: Surgery for a complication: stricturing in around 60%, penetrating in 39%.

Stated time point: neoterminal ileum biopsy at postoperative endoscopy, about 6 months after surgery. CDR1 is SQVTM and CDR2 is ANQGSEA in the germline V gene. Trimming removed 0 bases from V and 5 bases from J, with 13 bases in between. CDR3 size: 14 residues. The study's findings and limits: Clonality above 26.8% at surgery always came with endoscopic recurrence.

Assay used: immunoSEQ multiplex PCR; TCRdb lists only in-frame clones, some missing. In the table there are about 11,000 clones, about four fifths of which are singletons. The sequenced material came from ileal tissue. The TCR originated in an adult with Crohn's disease. V and J are TRBV29-1 and TRBJ1-1, with D possibly matching TRBD1 (5 bases). For the CDR3, the DNA is TGCAGCGTTGAAGAGGGGGGTACGCGGACTGAAGCTTTCTTT. This gives the protein CSVEEGGTRTEAFF. The whole variable domain, remainder taken from reference TRBV29-1 and TRBJ1-1, is SAVISQKPSRDICQRGTSLTIQCQVDSQVTMMFWYRQQPGQSLTLIATANQGSEATYESGFVIDKFPISRPNLTFSTLTVSNMSPEDSSIYLCSVEEGGTRTEAFFGQGTRLTVV.